The 27 T cell receptor beta chains in this list originate from one sample, sequenced in a study of blood T cell repertoires in COVID-19. Repertoires were generated with immunoSEQ multiplex PCR, while TCRdb's copy carries only in-frame clones and drops some. The table has about 76,000 clones, 75% seen once. The sample comprised peripheral blood. These receptors all come from a man between 65 and 85 years old with acute or convalescent COVID-19.

This clone turned up a few times. This chain links TRBV2 with TRBJ2-1; TRBD1 aligns across 8 bases. The CDR3 consists of 16 residues. Germline-derived CDR1 and CDR2 are SNHLY and FYNNEI. Trimming at V came to 4 bases and at J to 5 bases, leaving 10 bases not matched to a gene. CDR3 sequence: CASSVGAGGIHNEQFF. Here the CDR3 DNA reads TGTGCCAGCAGTGTCGGGGCAGGGGGCATCCACAATGAGCAGTTCTTC. Full variable domain (missing parts from reference TRBV2 and TRBJ2-1): EPEVTQTPSHQVTQMGQEVILRCVPISNHLYFYWYRQILGQKVEFLVSFYNNEISEKSEIFDDQFSVERPDGSNFTLKIRSTKLEDSAMYFCASSVGAGGIHNEQFFGPGTRLTVL.

This chain connects TRBV21-1 to TRBJ2-2; TRBD1, as called in the table, went unchecked against the DNA. TRBV21-1 is marked as a pseudogene. The CDR3 has 16 amino acids. The CDR3 spells CASSGGGQGNTGELFF. The CDR3 region has the DNA TGTGCCAGCAGCGGTGGTGGACAGGGAAACACCGGGGAGCTGTTTTTT.

This clone was seen more than once but under ten times. This sequence joins TRBV3-1 (or the pseudogene TRBV3-2) and TRBJ2-7; 7 bases line up with TRBD1. The CDR3 has 14 amino acids. With V trimmed by 2 bases and J by 4 bases, 5 bases remained unmatched. CDR1 and CDR2 from the germline V gene are LGHDT and YNNKEL (reference sequence). DNA of the CDR3: TGTGCCAGCAGCCAAAAGGGGGCCACTTACGAGCAGTACTTC. Residues: CASSQKGATYEQYF.

This clone was counted only a few times. The chain links TRBV18 to TRBJ1-6; 8 bases agree with TRBD1. V lost 8 bases to trimming and J lost 7 bases; unmatched junction nucleotides: 7. CDR3 length equals 14 residues. Germline lookup yields CDR1 KGHSH and CDR2 LQKENI. Here the CDR3 DNA reads TGTGCCAGCGATACAGGGGGTCGGAATTCACCCCTCCACTTT. Its protein is CASDTGGRNSPLHF.

J is TRBJ2-7 and V is TRBV28; D remains unclear. The CDR3 has 13 amino acids. Germline V gene data show CDR1 as MDHEN and CDR2 as SYDVKM. Trimming stripped 2 bases from V and 9 bases from J, with 14 bases between. The CDR3 region has the DNA TGTGCCAGCAGTTTACAGGTTTTTCAACGGCAGTACTTC. As protein: CASSLQVFQRQYF.

The chain couples TRBV19 to TRBJ2-3; 9 bases fit TRBD2. This CDR3 contains 15 residues. The germline V gene encodes CDR1 LNHDA and CDR2 SQIVND (reference sequence). The trim removed 4 bases at V and 4 bases at J, leaving 6 bases unmatched. CDR3 in amino acids: CASSTGGRAADTQYF. The CDR3 bases are TGTGCCAGTAGTACGGGCGGGAGGGCCGCAGATACGCAGTATTTT.

The rearrangement uses TRBV2 and TRBJ2-5; maybe TRBD1 (8 bases). The CDR3 has 15 amino acids. V was clipped by 6 bases and J by 4 bases, with 18 bases between them. Germline V gene lookup returns CDR1 SNHLY and CDR2 FYNNEI. Here the CDR3 reads CASRGGTGAGETQYF. CDR3 coding DNA: TGTGCCAGCAGGGGGGGGACAGGCGCAGGAGAGACCCAGTACTTC.

On this clone itself: Relative to the germline gene, one junction end is altered; a read error may explain this. The chain is built from TRBV7-7 and TRBJ2-3, with 10 bases aligning to TRBD1. This CDR3 comprises 15 residues. Germline CDR1 reads SSHAT; CDR2 reads FNYEAQ (reference sequence). This CDR3 is CASSLWTGGTDTQYF. In DNA, the CDR3 is TGTGCTAGCAGCTTATGGACAGGGGGAACAGATACGCAGTATTTT.

In its sample, this clone was seen a few times. This rearrangement joins TRBV9 to TRBJ2-3, with 11 bases aligning to TRBD2. The CDR3 has 16 residues. Germline CDR1 is SGDLS and CDR2 is YYNGEE. Trimming took 4 bases from V and 5 from J; bases not matched to a gene: 9. The CDR3 loop reads CASSLGLAEGGDTQYF. The CDR3 DNA follows: TGTGCCAGCAGCTTGGGACTAGCGGAGGGAGGAGATACGCAGTATTTT. The full variable domain, completed using reference TRBV9 and TRBJ2-3, is DSGVTQTPKHLITATGQRVTLRCSPRSGDLSVYWYQQSLDQGLQFLIQYYNGEERAKGNILERFSAQQFPDLHSELNLSSLELGDSALYFCASSLGLAEGGDTQYFGPGTRLTVL.

The chain uses TRBV5-1 and TRBJ1-5; D possibly corresponds to TRBD1 (6 bases). This CDR3 has 14 residues. The V gene lost 4 bases and the J gene lost 3 bases, with 11 bases spanning the gap. The germline V gene encodes CDR1 SGHRS and CDR2 YFSETQ. CDR3 coding DNA: TGCGCCAGCAGCCCCGGACAGCACAATCAGCCCCAGCATTTT. This sequence encodes CASSPGQHNQPQHF.

The V and J genes are TRBV7-2 and TRBJ2-1; possibly TRBD2 for D (6 bases). Germline-derived CDR1 and CDR2 are SGHTA and FQGNSA. Trimming removed 1 base at V and 8 bases at J, with 15 bases between. The CDR3 spans 15 residues. The CDR3 DNA reads as TGTGCCAGCAGCTTAGAAGCCTGGGACTCTGATGAGCAGTTCTTC. Its translation is CASSLEAWDSDEQFF.

The chain has TRBV4-1 and TRBJ2-2, with TRBD2 as a possible D gene (6 bases). The length of the CDR3 is 16 residues. CDR1 is MGHRA, CDR2 YSYEKL, per germline. The V and J ends lost 3 bases and 5 bases respectively, with 16 bases between them. The CDR3 protein is CASSQAVAGRTGELFF. CDR3 DNA: TGCGCCAGCAGCCAGGCAGTCGCGGGGAGGACCGGGGAGCTGTTTTTT.

The rearrangement joins TRBV4-1 to TRBJ2-7; the match to TRBD2 covers 12 bases. The CDR3 totals 17 residues. V lost 4 bases to trimming and J lost 3 bases; unmatched junction nucleotides: 10. The germline V gene encodes CDR1 MGHRA and CDR2 YSYEKL. Here the CDR3 DNA reads TGCGCCAGCAGCCCCCTTCCGGGACTAGCGGGCAACTACGAGCAGTACTTC. As protein: CASSPLPGLAGNYEQYF.

This chain connects TRBV11-2 to TRBJ2-1; D unclear. V was clipped by 5 bases and J by 0 bases, with 8 bases between them. The CDR3 length is 14 residues. In germline, CDR1 is SGHAT, CDR2 FQNNGV. CDR3 sequence: CASSPQVSYNEQFF. CDR3 nucleotide sequence: TGTGCCAGCAGCCCTCAGGTCTCCTACAATGAGCAGTTCTTC.

The table lists this clone with many counts. The chain is built from TRBV7-9 and TRBJ1-2; TRBD1 aligns across 8 bases. Germline-derived CDR1 and CDR2 are SEHNR and FQNEAQ (reference sequence). This CDR3 contains 12 residues. J was trimmed by 4 bases and V by 7 bases; bases with no gene match: 2. The CDR3 spells CASTTGAYGYTF. The CDR3 nucleotides are TGTGCCAGCACGACAGGGGCCTATGGCTACACCTTC.

This clone was detected only once. V gene TRBV19 combines with J gene TRBJ1-6; 8 bases are a match to TRBD1. The CDR3 runs to 12 residues. The ends lost 11 bases at V and 7 bases at J; junction bases unmatched: 4. CDR1 LNHDA and CDR2 SQIVND come from the germline V gene (reference sequence). Written as DNA, the CDR3 is TGTGCCGCCGGGACAGGCAATTCACCCCTCCACTTT. This translates into CAAGTGNSPLHF.

The chain is built from TRBV6-2 or TRBV6-3 and TRBJ2-7, with 8 bases that match TRBD2. Trimming took 4 bases from V and 5 from J; bases not matched to a gene: 7. Per germline, CDR1 MNHEY and CDR2 SVGEGT. This CDR3 region has 14 residues. Here the CDR3 reads CASSFGLAVDEQYF. As DNA, the CDR3 is TGTGCCAGCAGTTTCGGACTAGCCGTGGACGAGCAGTACTTC.

This clone was detected only a few times. The rearrangement joins TRBV19 to TRBJ2-3; D may be TRBD2 (5 bases). Looked up from germline, CDR1 is LNHDA and CDR2 is SQIVND (reference sequence). The ends were cut back, 1 base at V and 3 bases at J, with 8 bases in the middle. The CDR3 is made up of 14 amino acids. CDR3 nucleotides: TGTGCCAGTAGTATAGGTGGGAGAACAGATACGCAGTATTTT. Translated, it gives CASSIGGRTDTQYF.

CDR3 coding DNA: TGTGCCAGCAGCTTAAGGAGGGGCAATGAGCAGTTCTTC. Its translation is CASSLRRGNEQFF. The gene calls are TRBV7-3 and TRBJ2-1; D is possibly TRBD2 (6 bases). V lost 1 base and J 6 bases, leaving 7 bases between the germline ends. CDR3 size: 13 residues. CDR1 is SGHTA, CDR2 FQGTGA, per germline.

The rearrangement links TRBV3-1 (or the pseudogene TRBV3-2) to TRBJ1-2; D may be TRBD1 (5 bases). The V end was cut by 4 bases, the J end by 8 bases, with 14 bases between. The CDR3 length is 13 residues. Germline CDR1 LGHDT, CDR2 YNNKEL (reference sequence). CDR3 amino acids: CASSPLGGEGYTF. In nucleotides, the CDR3 is TGTGCCAGCAGCCCGTTGGGGGGTGAAGGCTACACCTTC.

The chain uses TRBV6-5 and TRBJ1-5; TRBD1 aligns across 7 bases. The CDR3 contains 13 residues. Germline-derived CDR1 and CDR2 are MNHEY and SVGAGI. J gave up 4 bases and V 5 bases, and 2 bases lay outside the gene matches. The CDR3 bases are TGTGCCAGCAGTCTACAGGGGAATCAGCCCCAGCATTTT. Amino acid sequence: CASSLQGNQPQHF.

The V gene is TRBV19, the J gene TRBJ2-1; no clear D. With 7 bases removed from V and 0 bases from J, the gap between germline ends came to 7 bases. The CDR3 spans 13 residues. The germline V gene encodes CDR1 LNHDA and CDR2 SQIVND (reference sequence). In nucleotides, the CDR3 is TGTGCCAGTAAGGCTAGCTCCTACAATGAGCAGTTCTTC. This gives the protein CASKASSYNEQFF.

Only a few counts were recorded for this clone. V usage is TRBV28 and J usage is TRBJ2-1, with TRBD2 identical over 7 bases. V lost 7 bases, J lost 0 bases, and 6 bases stayed unmatched. This CDR3 is 15 amino acids long. Germline loops: CDR1 MDHEN, CDR2 SYDVKM. The CDR3 sequence: CASTRGGSSYNEQFF. In DNA, the CDR3 is TGTGCCAGCACCCGAGGCGGGAGCTCCTACAATGAGCAGTTCTTC.

This clone was observed a few times. CDR3 loop: CASSSVGGTEAFF. DNA of the CDR3: TGTGCCAGCAGCTCGGTCGGGGGCACTGAAGCTTTCTTT. The rearrangement joins TRBV3-1 (or the pseudogene TRBV3-2) to TRBJ1-1; perhaps TRBD1 as D (5 bases). The germline V gene encodes CDR1 LGHDT and CDR2 YNNKEL (reference sequence). This CDR3 has 13 residues. With 5 bases removed from V and 4 bases from J, the gap between germline ends came to 11 bases.

The chain is built from TRBV14 and TRBJ2-5; D remains ambiguous. The CDR3 is 13 amino acids. The germline gives CDR1 SGHDN, CDR2 FVKESK. V lost 4 bases and J lost 1, with 7 bases in between. The CDR3 DNA reads TGTGCCAGCAGCCCCAGGATCCAAGAGACCCAGTACTTC. It translates to CASSPRIQETQYF.

V usage is TRBV28 and J usage is TRBJ1-4; D is undetermined. Germline CDR1 and CDR2: MDHEN and SYDVKM. Trimming left V 6 bases short and J 1 base short, with 12 bases between. The CDR3 has 15 residues. CDR3 amino acids: CASRQREVTNEKLFF. CDR3 in DNA: TGTGCCAGCAGACAAAGGGAGGTAACTAATGAAAAACTGTTTTTT.

The rearrangement joins TRBV24-1 to TRBJ2-1; 8 bases are shared with TRBD2. After removal of 4 bases from V and 7 bases from J, the junction contained 5 bases not matched to a gene. The CDR3 runs 14 residues. CDR1 KGHDR and CDR2 SFDVKD come from the germline V gene. In DNA form, the CDR3 reads TGTGCCACCAGTGAACGGGAGGGCCAAAATGAGCAGTTCTTC. Its protein is CATSEREGQNEQFF.